The TCR beta chain under discussion was sequenced for a study of T cell repertoires and Cas9 in healthy adults. Study summary: CD4 and CD8 compartments: SpCas9-reactive T cells profiled for potency, cytotoxicity, lineage.

Data came from immunoSEQ multiplex PCR; TCRdb stores just in-frame clones and leaves some out. The table lists tens of thousands of clones, 91% of them singletons. Turning to this clone: What it binds is not known.

General study findings and limits: In vitro, SpCas9-reactive Tregs were reported to curb effector T cell proliferation and function.

CDR1 and CDR2 from the germline V gene are MDHEN and SYDVKM. The trim removed 7 bases at V and 4 bases at J, leaving 12 bases unmatched. The CDR3 extends over 16 amino acids. J is TRBJ2-2 and V is TRBV28; 7 bases line up with TRBD2. The TCR originated in a human donor in good health. Sequenced material: CD4+ effector T cells (CD127+, CD25-, CD137-, CD154-) from PBMCs; culture status not recorded. CDR3 nucleotide sequence: TGTGCCAGCACCCTGGCGAGCGGGGTGGGCACCGGGGAGCTGTTTTTT. It yields the protein CASTLASGVGTGELFF.